This T cell receptor beta chain derives from a study of technical replicates of blood from a handful of donors. The assay was immunoSEQ multiplex PCR, and TCRdb's table has in-frame clones only and misses some. There are around 100,000 clones in the sample; about 95% occur only once, and roughly 0.34% lies in the top ten. CDR3 length: 11 residues. V was clipped by 4 bases and J by 6 bases, with 7 bases between them. The V gene's germline CDR1 is SGHDN and CDR2 FVKESK. Sequencing was carried out using T cells isolated from PBMCs. V usage is TRBV14 and J usage is TRBJ2-7; perhaps TRBD2 as D (5 bases). This clonotype was obtained from a human donor in good health. CDR3 sequence: CASSRGLEQYF. Here the CDR3 DNA reads TGTGCCAGCAGCCGCGGACTCGAGCAGTACTTC.